Within the sample, the clone carrying this TCR beta chain is medium-sized (0.01 to 0.1%). Its specificity is not known. Germline-derived CDR1 and CDR2 are LGHNA and YNFKEQ. This CDR3 is built from 19 residues. Trimming took 6 bases from V and 4 from J, leaving 29 bases between them. No cell fractionation was done, so the repertoire covers all unsorted peripheral blood T cells. The sample originates from a study of HIV-infected patients and healthy controls. Study-wide points: Significantly higher mean Gini indices appeared in HIV-infected repertoires, possibly reflecting oligoclonality.

cDNA was made from 500 ng RNA using alpha and beta constant primers. Separate chain-specific third strand synthesis with multiplexing indices produced the alpha and beta libraries. The cDNA received a 5' RACE adapter containing a random hexamer plus an SP2 sequencing primer site. TCRdb analysed the 5' RACE reads with MiXCR anew, one entry per CDR3 protein. The sample consists of more than 15,000 distinct CDR3 sequences, approximately 5.8% of them appearing once. The chain carries TRBV4-2 and TRBJ2-3, with D perhaps matching TRBD2 (6 bases). The TCR originated in an adult in good health. Sequenced input: blood. The CDR3 DNA is TGTGCCAGCAGGCTGAGGGCCGGCGGGAACCCAACTGCGGCAGATACGCAGTATTTT. Protein: CASRLRAGGNPTAADTQYF.